The 27 T cell receptor beta chains presented below share a single source sample, sequenced in a study of T cell repertoires in cytomegalovirus infection. These receptors' targets are unknown. TCRdb recomputed calls from the reads with MiXCR, one row per CDR3 protein. This table holds hundreds of thousands of distinct CDR3 sequences, more than 40% found once. The sample consisted of cultured PBMCs, taken from culture after CMV antigen stimulation. The source is a human donor in good health (CMV status not recorded). Some clones in this sample may be carry-over from other donors' samples.

This clonotype was observed a handful of times. The chain carries TRBV7-2 and TRBJ1-6; possibly TRBD1 for D (6 bases). Germline lookup yields CDR1 SGHTA and CDR2 FQGNSA. V was clipped by 4 bases and J by 2 bases, with 12 bases between them. The CDR3 has 16 amino acids. This CDR3 reads CASSSQGGAYNSPLHF. CDR3 bases: TGTGCCAGCAGCTCACAGGGAGGCGCCTATAATTCACCCCTCCACTTT.

This rearrangement joins TRBV7-2 to TRBJ1-5; D call uncertain. V was clipped by 5 bases and J by 0 bases, with 14 bases between them. This CDR3 comprises 16 residues. Per the germline V gene, CDR1 is SGHTA and CDR2 is FQGNSA. CDR3 coding DNA: TGTGCCAGCAGCCTCGAATCCGGGTATAGCAATCAGCCCCAGCATTTT. The encoded protein is CASSLESGYSNQPQHF.

This clonotype was seen a few times. The chain employs TRBV6-1 and TRBJ1-6; tentatively, D is TRBD1 (5 bases). From germline, CDR1 is MNHNS and CDR2 SASEGT. With 1 base removed from V and 9 bases from J, the gap between germline ends came to 13 bases. This CDR3 spans 15 amino acids. In DNA form, the CDR3 reads TGTGCCAGCAGTGAAGTTGGCAGGGTTGGTTCACCCCTCCACTTT. It codes for CASSEVGRVGSPLHF.

This chain joins TRBV7-8 and TRBJ1-6, with D perhaps TRBD1 (6 bases). Germline CDR1 is SGHVS and CDR2 is FQNEAQ. The CDR3 spans 14 residues. Trimming shortened V by 4 bases and J by 7 bases, and 11 bases separated the two germline ends. The DNA for the CDR3 is TGTGCCAGCAGCTCCCGACAGGAGAATTCACCCCTCCACTTT. Translated: CASSSRQENSPLHF.

The chain recombines TRBV15 with TRBJ1-5, with D perhaps TRBD1 (6 bases). Germline V lookup: CDR1 LNHNV, CDR2 YYDKDF (reference sequence). Trimming left V 0 bases short and J 6 bases short, with 15 bases between. The CDR3 loop spans 16 amino acids. CDR3 sequence reads: CATSRDLGGFGQPQHF. The CDR3 nucleotides are TGTGCCACCAGCAGAGATCTAGGGGGATTCGGTCAGCCCCAGCATTTT.

This chain joins TRBV20-1 and TRBJ2-3, with D perhaps TRBD1 or TRBD2 (6 bases each). Germline CDR1 is DFQATT and CDR2 is SNEGSKA (reference sequence). This CDR3 spans 14 amino acids. Between the trimmed V and J ends, which lost 6 bases and 0 bases, there was a span of 13 bases. CDR3 sequence: CSAQEGVSTDTQYF. In nucleotides, the CDR3 is TGCAGTGCCCAGGAGGGGGTTAGCACAGATACGCAGTATTTT.

The rearrangement links TRBV6-6 to TRBJ2-1; D possibly corresponds to TRBD2 (6 bases). The V end was cut by 1 base, the J end by 9 bases, with 7 bases between. The length of the CDR3 is 12 residues. The germline CDR1 and CDR2 sequences are MNHNY and SVGAGI (reference sequence). The CDR3 nucleotides are TGTGCCAGCAGTTACTGGAGGGGTGAGCAGTTCTTC. Protein sequence: CASSYWRGEQFF.

J is TRBJ2-5 and V is TRBV7-2; D call uncertain. V shed 3 bases and J shed 2 bases, with 7 bases lying between them. The CDR3 is made up of 13 amino acids. Germline CDR1 is SGHTA and CDR2 is FQGNSA. As DNA, the CDR3 is TGTGCCAGCAGCTTTTTGGCGCAAGAGACCCAGTACTTC. Protein product: CASSFLAQETQYF.

The chain links TRBV6-1 to TRBJ2-7; D possibly uses TRBD1 or TRBD2 (5 bases each). V lost 2 bases and J 1 base, leaving 15 bases between the germline ends. Germline-derived CDR1 and CDR2 are MNHNS and SASEGT. This CDR3 has 16 residues. The CDR3 loop is CASSESGRGFSYEQYF. DNA of the CDR3: TGTGCCAGCAGTGAATCGGGACGGGGATTTTCCTACGAGCAGTACTTC.

The CDR3 nucleotides read TGTGCCAGCAGGGGCGATGGCCCAGGGGGGGAGACCCAGTACTTC. This translates into CASRGDGPGGETQYF. This chain connects TRBV2 to TRBJ2-5; possible D gene TRBD1, 7 bases. V dropped 6 bases and J dropped 5 bases, with 19 bases sitting between them. This CDR3 contains 15 residues. CDR1 SNHLY and CDR2 FYNNEI come from the germline V gene. Full variable domain (remainder filled in from reference TRBV2 and TRBJ2-5): EPEVTQTPSHQVTQMGQEVILRCVPISNHLYFYWYRQILGQKVEFLVSFYNNEISEKSEIFDDQFSVERPDGSNFTLKIRSTKLEDSAMYFCASRGDGPGGETQYFGPGTRLLVL.

The chain couples TRBV6-1 to TRBJ1-1, with D possibly being TRBD1 (5 bases). The CDR3 has 15 residues. The V and J ends lost 6 bases and 3 bases respectively, with 17 bases between them. Germline V gene sequence: CDR1 MNHNS, CDR2 SASEGT. The CDR3 nucleotides read TGTGCCAGCAGGTTCCGATGGGCAGGGCACACTGAAGCTTTCTTT. It specifies CASRFRWAGHTEAFF.

The rearrangement joins TRBV6-2 or TRBV6-3 to TRBJ2-3, with 7 bases fitting TRBD1. Germline V gene sequence: CDR1 MNHEY, CDR2 SVGEGT. The length of the CDR3 is 15 residues. Germline trimming cut 4 bases from V and 4 bases from J; bases unmatched to any gene: 8. Here the CDR3 DNA reads TGTGCCAGCAGTTCGACAGGGTGGTTCGCAGATACGCAGTATTTT. This gives the protein CASSSTGWFADTQYF.

In its sample, this clonotype was seen a few times. The rearrangement joins TRBV12-3 or TRBV12-4 to TRBJ2-1; D possibly corresponds to TRBD2 (5 bases). The V end lost 5 bases, the J end lost 8 bases, and 16 bases lay between the germline ends. The CDR3 consists of 14 residues. The CDR3 is CASSPPGWVDEQFF. CDR3 bases: TGTGCCAGCAGTCCTCCGGGGTGGGTGGATGAGCAGTTCTTC.

This clonotype showed up just a few times. The chain links TRBV7-2 to TRBJ2-1, with D possibly matching TRBD2 (6 bases). The length of the CDR3 is 15 residues. Between the trimmed V and J ends, which lost 4 bases and 0 bases, there was a span of 10 bases. The germline V gene has CDR1 SGHTA and CDR2 FQGNSA. The CDR3 bases are TGTGCCAGCAGCTGGGACTTGAGCTCCTACAATGAGCAGTTCTTC. This translates into CASSWDLSSYNEQFF.

The chain uses TRBV20-1 and TRBJ2-3; TRBD2 is a possible D gene (5 bases). The germline CDR1 and CDR2 sequences are DFQATT and SNEGSKA (reference sequence). The CDR3 covers 12 residues. Between the trimmed V and J ends, which lost 1 base and 5 bases, there was a span of 7 bases. DNA of the CDR3: TGCAGTGCTAGAGTTGCGGGAGATACGCAGTATTTT. It encodes CSARVAGDTQYF.

This clonotype was recorded many times. J is TRBJ2-7 and V is TRBV7-6, with 8 bases aligning to TRBD1. CDR1 is SGHVS, CDR2 FNYEAQ, per germline. The CDR3 consists of 17 residues. V lost 5 bases to trimming and J lost 4 bases; unmatched junction nucleotides: 16. DNA of the CDR3: TGTGCCAGCAGCAAGAAGGCTCTGGTGGGACAGGTTTACGAGCAGTACTTC. Residues: CASSKKALVGQVYEQYF.

The V and J genes are TRBV19 and TRBJ1-3; D may be TRBD1 (5 bases). The germline CDR1 and CDR2 sequences are LNHDA and SQIVND (reference sequence). The CDR3 contains 17 residues. Trimming took 7 bases from V and 0 from J, leaving 19 bases between them. CDR3 loop: CASTSRAGTGSGNTIYF. In nucleotides, the CDR3 is TGTGCCAGTACCTCAAGGGCCGGGACGGGCTCTGGAAACACCATATATTTT. Full variable domain (remainder filled in from reference TRBV19 and TRBJ1-3): DGGITQSPKYLFRKEGQNVTLSCEQNLNHDAMYWYRQDPGQGLRLIYYSQIVNDFQKGDIAEGYSVSREKKESFPLTVTSAQKNPTAFYLCASTSRAGTGSGNTIYFGEGSWLTVV.

The gene calls are TRBV7-2 and TRBJ2-7; TRBD1 agrees at 9 bases. Trimming removed 6 bases from V and 7 bases from J; junction bases left unmatched: 16. Germline V gene sequence: CDR1 SGHTA, CDR2 FQGNSA. The CDR3 is 16 residues long. In DNA, the CDR3 is TGTGCCAGCAGACCTGCTCCGGGGACAGGGAAACAAGAGCAGTACTTC. Amino acid sequence: CASRPAPGTGKQEQYF.

This clonotype was picked up a small number of times. CDR3 sequence: CASSPQGSTQYF. The DNA of the CDR3 is TGTGCCAGCAGCCCTCAGGGGTCTACGCAGTATTTT. The V gene is TRBV7-2, the J gene TRBJ2-3; D perhaps matches TRBD1 (6 bases). CDR3 length equals 12 residues. Germline V gene data show CDR1 as SGHTA and CDR2 as FQGNSA. V was shortened by 5 bases and J by 8 bases, with 11 bases between the two germline ends.

This clonotype was detected a few times. The V and J genes are TRBV7-6 and TRBJ2-3; tentative D call: TRBD1 (5 bases). The length of the CDR3 is 16 residues. CDR1 SGHVS and CDR2 FNYEAQ come from the germline V gene. The germline V and J ends were trimmed by 5 bases and 0 bases, with 15 bases remaining between them. In DNA form, the CDR3 reads TGTGCCAGCAGCCGTGGGGCATCGACTAGCACAGATACGCAGTATTTT. Amino acids: CASSRGASTSTDTQYF.

This clonotype has just a few counts. The chain combines TRBV7-6 with TRBJ2-1, with 7 bases lining up with TRBD2. The CDR3 length is 16 residues. Germline CDR1 is SGHVS and CDR2 is FNYEAQ. Unmatched junction bases numbered 11, after V lost 5 bases and J lost 4 bases. In DNA, the CDR3 is TGTGCCAGCAGCCTTTCGCGGGGAGGGGCATACAATGAGCAGTTCTTC. This codes for CASSLSRGGAYNEQFF. Complete variable domain (other parts from reference TRBV7-6 and TRBJ2-1): GAGVSQSPRYKVTKRGQDVALRCDPISGHVSLYWYRQALGQGPEFLTYFNYEAQQDKSGLPNDRFSAERPEGSISTLTIQRTEQRDSAMYRCASSLSRGGAYNEQFFGPGTRLTVL.

The chain recombines TRBV6-6 with TRBJ1-1; D is ambiguous. V was shortened by 0 bases and J by 11 bases, with 10 bases between the two germline ends. The CDR3 loop spans 12 amino acids. Germline CDR1 reads MNHNY; CDR2 reads SVGAGI (reference sequence). The CDR3: CASSYSTSGAFF. The CDR3 DNA reads as TGTGCCAGCAGTTACTCGACCTCGGGGGCTTTCTTT.

DNA of the CDR3: TGTGCCAGCAGCGCCGCGTCCGGGACTTCGCAGTTCTTC. Translation: CASSAASGTSQFF. The chain uses TRBV9 and TRBJ2-1; tentatively, D is TRBD2 (6 bases). Trimming stripped 3 bases from V and 12 bases from J, with 16 bases between. The CDR3 runs to 13 residues. Per germline, CDR1 SGDLS and CDR2 YYNGEE.

The chain has TRBV18 and TRBJ2-3, with D hard to call. The CDR3 is 15 amino acids. V was cut by 6 bases and J by 4 bases, with 17 bases left in between. Germline CDR1 and CDR2: KGHSH and LQKENI. For the CDR3, the DNA is TGTGCCAGCTCCCCTTTGCCCTCCCCGGCAGATACGCAGTATTTT. It is translated as CASSPLPSPADTQYF.

The table lists this clonotype with a few counts. This chain links TRBV7-6 with TRBJ2-3; D remains ambiguous. Germline values: CDR1 SGHVS, CDR2 FNYEAQ. The CDR3 has 15 amino acids. Trimming left V 2 bases short and J 2 bases short, with 11 bases between. The CDR3 nucleotides read TGTGCCAGCAGCTTACGTGGGCTGTTCACAGATACGCAGTATTTT. Protein product: CASSLRGLFTDTQYF.

This clonotype appeared a few times. This chain connects TRBV7-8 to TRBJ2-2; D might be TRBD1 (6 bases). With 9 bases removed from V and 1 base from J, the gap between germline ends came to 9 bases. Germline-derived CDR1 and CDR2 are SGHVS and FQNEAQ. The CDR3 runs 13 residues. This chain's CDR3 is CASKQGNTGELFF. The CDR3 nucleotides read TGTGCCAGTAAACAGGGGAACACCGGGGAGCTGTTTTTT.

V gene TRBV27 combines with J gene TRBJ1-6; 7 nucleotides line up with TRBD1. V shed 6 bases and J 7 bases; nucleotides not matched to a gene: 9. CDR1 MNHEY and CDR2 SMNVEV come from the germline V gene (reference sequence). The CDR3 is 15 residues long. CDR3 sequence: CASRHSGTVNSPLHF. DNA of the CDR3: TGTGCCAGCAGACACTCCGGGACAGTCAATTCACCCCTCCACTTT.